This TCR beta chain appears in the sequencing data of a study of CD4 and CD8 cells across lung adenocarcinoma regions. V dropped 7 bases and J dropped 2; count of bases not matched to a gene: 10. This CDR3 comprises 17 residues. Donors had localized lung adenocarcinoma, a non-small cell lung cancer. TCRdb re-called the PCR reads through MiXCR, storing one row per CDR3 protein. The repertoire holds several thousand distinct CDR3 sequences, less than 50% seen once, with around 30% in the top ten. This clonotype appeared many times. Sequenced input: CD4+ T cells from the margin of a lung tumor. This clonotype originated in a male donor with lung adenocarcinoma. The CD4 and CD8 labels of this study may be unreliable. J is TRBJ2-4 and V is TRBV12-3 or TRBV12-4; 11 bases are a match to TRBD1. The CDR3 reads CASTPGQGVMTKNIQYF. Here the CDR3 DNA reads TGTGCCAGCACCCCGGGACAGGGGGTGATGACCAAAAACATTCAGTACTTC.